This is a list of T cell receptor beta chains from one sample in a study of CD8+ T cells in alopecia areata. This table comes from immunoSEQ multiplex PCR, and its TCRdb copy is limited to in-frame clones, with some not included. The sample lists around 29,000 clones, less than 65% occurring once. The sequencing input was NKG2D-high CD8+ T cells sorted from blood. The receptor set was obtained from a human donor with alopecia areata. Both conserved end residues are part of each CDR3. Fields, in order: clone size, V gene, D gene, J gene, CDR3 length, CDR3 protein, CDR3 DNA. D genes are given only for firm matches. Where a row states a size, it is once, few, many or the class of an expanded clone; other rows omit it.

clone_size: -
v_call: TRBV7-9
d_call: -
j_call: TRBJ2-3
cdr3_length: 15
cdr3_aa: CASSYRGSSTDTQYF
cdr3_nt: TGTGCCAGCAGCTATCGGGGTTCTAGCACAGATACGCAGTATTTT

clone_size: -
v_call: TRBV7-2
d_call: -
j_call: TRBJ2-7
cdr3_length: 14
cdr3_aa: CASSLGAGDNEQYF
cdr3_nt: TGTGCCAGCAGCTTAGGAGCCGGGGACAACGAGCAGTACTTC

clone_size: -
v_call: TRBV7-6
d_call: TRBD2
j_call: TRBJ2-3
cdr3_length: 15
cdr3_aa: CASSLGGLGTDTQYF
cdr3_nt: TGTGCCAGCAGCTTAGGGGGACTAGGGACGGATACGCAGTATTTT

clone_size: -
v_call: TRBV19
d_call: -
j_call: TRBJ2-4
cdr3_length: 18
cdr3_aa: CACRGAGDGWLAKNIQYF
cdr3_nt: TGTGCCTGTCGTGGGGCAGGGGACGGTTGGTTAGCCAAAAACATTCAGTACTTC

clone_size: few
v_call: TRBV28
d_call: TRBD1
j_call: TRBJ1-5
cdr3_length: 16
cdr3_aa: CASSAPPGTGNQPQHF
cdr3_nt: TGTGCCAGCAGTGCACCTCCTGGGACAGGCAATCAGCCCCAGCATTTT

clone_size: once
v_call: TRBV7-9
d_call: TRBD2
j_call: TRBJ2-3
cdr3_length: 15
cdr3_aa: CASSLVTSGTDTQYF
cdr3_nt: TGTGCCAGCAGCTTAGTGACTAGCGGCACAGATACGCAGTATTTT

clone_size: -
v_call: TRBV4-2
d_call: -
j_call: TRBJ2-2
cdr3_length: 13
cdr3_aa: CASTPGSPGELFF
cdr3_nt: TGTGCCAGCACTCCAGGTAGCCCCGGGGAGCTGTTTTTT

clone_size: few
v_call: TRBV7-9
d_call: -
j_call: TRBJ2-7
cdr3_length: 12
cdr3_aa: CASSSTGNEQYF
cdr3_nt: TGTGCCAGCAGCTCAACAGGGAACGAGCAGTACTTC

clone_size: -
v_call: TRBV7-6
d_call: -
j_call: TRBJ1-1
cdr3_length: 12
cdr3_aa: CASSALNTEAFF
cdr3_nt: TGTGCCAGCAGCGCCTTGAACACTGAAGCTTTCTTT

clone_size: few
v_call: TRBV4-1
d_call: -
j_call: TRBJ2-5
cdr3_length: 14
cdr3_aa: CASSQLVYQETQYF
cdr3_nt: TGCGCCAGCAGCCAACTAGTATACCAAGAGACCCAGTACTTC

clone_size: -
v_call: TRBV30
d_call: -
j_call: TRBJ2-7
cdr3_length: 16
cdr3_aa: CARSVLDGEIRYEQYF
cdr3_nt: TGTGCCCGGAGTGTACTCGATGGAGAAATTCGGTACGAGCAGTACTTC

clone_size: few
v_call: TRBV5-6
d_call: -
j_call: TRBJ2-3
cdr3_length: 14
cdr3_aa: CASRQRDNTDTQYF
cdr3_nt: TGTGCCAGCAGACAGCGGGACAACACAGATACGCAGTATTTT

clone_size: -
v_call: TRBV5-1
d_call: -
j_call: TRBJ2-5
cdr3_length: 10
cdr3_aa: CASRGETQYF
cdr3_nt: TGCGCCAGCAGGGGAGAGACCCAGTACTTC

clone_size: -
v_call: TRBV19
d_call: TRBD2
j_call: TRBJ2-1
cdr3_length: 15
cdr3_aa: CASKLSSGNYNEQFF
cdr3_nt: TGTGCCAGTAAACTGAGTAGCGGGAACTACAATGAGCAGTTCTTC

clone_size: -
v_call: TRBV27
d_call: TRBD2
j_call: TRBJ2-5
cdr3_length: 15
cdr3_aa: CASSPGVAGVETQYF
cdr3_nt: TGTGCCAGCAGTCCGGGGGTAGCGGGGGTTGAGACCCAGTACTTC

clone_size: -
v_call: TRBV19
d_call: TRBD2
j_call: TRBJ2-7
cdr3_length: 15
cdr3_aa: CASSMTSGPATEQYF
cdr3_nt: TGTGCCAGTAGTATGACTAGCGGACCCGCGACCGAGCAGTACTTC

clone_size: -
v_call: TRBV2
d_call: -
j_call: TRBJ2-1
cdr3_length: 15
cdr3_aa: CASSEGRLSYNEQFF
cdr3_nt: TGTGCCAGCAGTGAAGGGAGGCTCTCCTACAATGAGCAGTTCTTC

clone_size: -
v_call: TRBV4-1
d_call: TRBD2
j_call: TRBJ2-1
cdr3_length: 14
cdr3_aa: CASGFTGGPYEQFF
cdr3_nt: TGCGCCAGCGGGTTTACGGGGGGGCCGTATGAGCAGTTCTTC

clone_size: few
v_call: TRBV27
d_call: -
j_call: TRBJ2-3
cdr3_length: 14
cdr3_aa: CASSNRQRTDTQYF
cdr3_nt: TGTGCCAGCAGTAACAGACAGCGCACAGATACGCAGTATTTT

clone_size: once
v_call: TRBV6-5
d_call: TRBD2
j_call: TRBJ2-1
cdr3_length: 16
cdr3_aa: CASRSSSSGRMNEQFF
cdr3_nt: TGTGCCAGCCGTTCGAGTTCTAGCGGGAGGATGAATGAGCAGTTCTTC

clone_size: few
v_call: TRBV7-9
d_call: -
j_call: TRBJ1-1
cdr3_length: 14
cdr3_aa: CASSLSAGNTEAFF
cdr3_nt: TGTGCCAGCAGCTTATCCGCAGGGAACACTGAAGCTTTCTTT

clone_size: few
v_call: TRBV7-6
d_call: -
j_call: TRBJ2-5
cdr3_length: 11
cdr3_aa: CASSSEWTQYF
cdr3_nt: TGTGCCAGCAGCTCAGAGTGGACCCAGTACTTC

clone_size: few
v_call: TRBV4-3
d_call: -
j_call: TRBJ2-3
cdr3_length: 15
cdr3_aa: CASSQVQRSTDTQYF
cdr3_nt: TGCGCCAGCAGCCAAGTTCAACGGAGCACAGATACGCAGTATTTT

clone_size: -
v_call: TRBV6-5
d_call: -
j_call: TRBJ2-5
cdr3_length: 14
cdr3_aa: CASSYRGWKETQYF
cdr3_nt: TGTGCCAGCAGTTACCGGGGTTGGAAGGAGACCCAGTACTTC

clone_size: -
v_call: TRBV19
d_call: -
j_call: TRBJ2-2
cdr3_length: 15
cdr3_aa: CASRWGPGNTGELFF
cdr3_nt: TGTGCCAGTAGATGGGGTCCGGGGAACACCGGGGAGCTGTTTTTT

clone_size: few
v_call: TRBV9
d_call: -
j_call: TRBJ2-2
cdr3_length: 16
cdr3_aa: CASSVDGVLNTGELFF
cdr3_nt: TGTGCCAGCAGCGTAGATGGGGTGTTGAACACCGGGGAGCTGTTTTTT

clone_size: -
v_call: TRBV4-1
d_call: -
j_call: TRBJ2-7
cdr3_length: 15
cdr3_aa: CASSQSSGWDYEQYF
cdr3_nt: TGCGCCAGCAGCCAATCATCAGGGTGGGATTACGAGCAGTACTTC

clone_size: -
v_call: TRBV18
d_call: TRBD1
j_call: TRBJ2-7
cdr3_length: 15
cdr3_aa: CASSPSRTGGNEQYF
cdr3_nt: TGTGCCAGCTCACCCTCCCGGACAGGGGGCAACGAGCAGTACTTC

clone_size: -
v_call: TRBV2
d_call: -
j_call: TRBJ2-1
cdr3_length: 15
cdr3_aa: CASSEDGGPFGEQFF
cdr3_nt: TGTGCCAGCAGTGAAGATGGGGGGCCCTTTGGTGAGCAGTTCTTC

clone_size: -
v_call: TRBV7-9
d_call: -
j_call: TRBJ1-4
cdr3_length: 16
cdr3_aa: CASSLAPQGTNEKLFF
cdr3_nt: TGTGCCAGCAGCTTAGCCCCCCAGGGGACTAATGAAAAACTGTTTTTT

clone_size: once
v_call: TRBV2
d_call: TRBD2
j_call: TRBJ2-1
cdr3_length: 17
cdr3_aa: CASSELSGTSGYNEQFF
cdr3_nt: TGTGCCAGCAGTGAACTGTCCGGGACTAGTGGCTACAATGAGCAGTTCTTC

clone_size: -
v_call: TRBV27
d_call: -
j_call: TRBJ2-2
cdr3_length: 14
cdr3_aa: CASRGLAETGELFF
cdr3_nt: TGTGCCAGCAGGGGCCTAGCAGAAACCGGGGAGCTGTTTTTT

clone_size: -
v_call: TRBV30
d_call: TRBD2
j_call: TRBJ2-1
cdr3_length: 15
cdr3_aa: CAWGSGTSGGHEQFF
cdr3_nt: TGTGCCTGGGGATCCGGGACTAGCGGGGGGCATGAGCAGTTCTTC

clone_size: -
v_call: TRBV27
d_call: -
j_call: TRBJ2-1
cdr3_length: 14
cdr3_aa: CASSSAGDYNEQFF
cdr3_nt: TGTGCCAGCAGTTCGGCAGGAGATTACAATGAGCAGTTCTTC

clone_size: -
v_call: TRBV6-1
d_call: -
j_call: TRBJ1-5
cdr3_length: 15
cdr3_aa: CASSELKGSNQPQHF
cdr3_nt: TGTGCCAGCAGTGAATTGAAGGGTAGCAATCAGCCCCAGCATTTT

clone_size: -
v_call: TRBV29-1
d_call: -
j_call: TRBJ1-5
cdr3_length: 16
cdr3_aa: CSVVQEGVVGDQPQHF
cdr3_nt: TGCAGCGTCGTCCAGGAGGGGGTGGTAGGTGATCAGCCCCAGCATTTT

clone_size: few
v_call: TRBV6-4
d_call: -
j_call: TRBJ2-3
cdr3_length: 14
cdr3_aa: CASSEGAGADTQYF
cdr3_nt: TGTGCCAGCAGTGAGGGGGCGGGAGCAGATACGCAGTATTTT

clone_size: -
v_call: TRBV29-1
d_call: TRBD2
j_call: TRBJ2-2
cdr3_length: 12
cdr3_aa: CSVRRETGELFF
cdr3_nt: TGCAGCGTTCGGCGGGAGACCGGGGAGCTGTTTTTT

clone_size: -
v_call: TRBV28
d_call: TRBD1
j_call: TRBJ1-6
cdr3_length: 18
cdr3_aa: CASSSTLKGTDYNSPLHF
cdr3_nt: TGTGCCAGCAGTTCAACCCTGAAGGGGACAGACTATAATTCACCCCTCCACTTT

clone_size: medium-sized
v_call: TRBV28
d_call: TRBD2
j_call: TRBJ2-7
cdr3_length: 16
cdr3_aa: CASSSLTSGSKNEQYF
cdr3_nt: TGTGCCAGCAGTTCGCTGACTAGCGGGAGTAAGAACGAGCAGTACTTC

clone_size: -
v_call: TRBV6-5
d_call: -
j_call: TRBJ2-7
cdr3_length: 12
cdr3_aa: CASSYSSYEQYF
cdr3_nt: TGTGCCAGCAGTTACTCGTCCTACGAGCAGTACTTC

clone_size: once
v_call: TRBV19
d_call: TRBD2
j_call: TRBJ2-7
cdr3_length: 15
cdr3_aa: CASSMGSGGIYEQYF
cdr3_nt: TGTGCCAGTAGTATGGGTAGCGGGGGTATCTACGAGCAGTACTTC

clone_size: -
v_call: TRBV29-1
d_call: -
j_call: TRBJ2-7
cdr3_length: 14
cdr3_aa: CSVVGYSGEYEQYF
cdr3_nt: TGCAGCGTTGTAGGTTACAGTGGGGAGTACGAGCAGTACTTC

clone_size: -
v_call: TRBV28
d_call: -
j_call: TRBJ2-1
cdr3_length: 14
cdr3_aa: CASRRTDPYNEQFF
cdr3_nt: TGTGCCAGCCGGAGGACAGACCCCTACAATGAGCAGTTCTTC

clone_size: -
v_call: TRBV4-3
d_call: -
j_call: TRBJ2-7
cdr3_length: 13
cdr3_aa: CASSQTQFDEQYF
cdr3_nt: TGCGCCAGCAGCCAAACGCAATTCGACGAGCAGTACTTC

clone_size: few
v_call: TRBV4-3
d_call: TRBD2
j_call: TRBJ2-4
cdr3_length: 17
cdr3_aa: CASSQDSGSGAKNIQYF
cdr3_nt: TGCGCCAGCAGCCAAGATAGCGGGTCGGGTGCCAAAAACATTCAGTACTTC

clone_size: -
v_call: TRBV7-9
d_call: -
j_call: TRBJ2-4
cdr3_length: 17
cdr3_aa: CASSSSDNPLAKNIQYF
cdr3_nt: TGTGCCAGCAGCTCATCGGACAACCCCCTAGCCAAAAACATTCAGTACTTC

clone_size: -
v_call: TRBV27
d_call: -
j_call: TRBJ1-5
cdr3_length: 15
cdr3_aa: CASSLRWWGDEPQHF
cdr3_nt: TGTGCCAGCAGTTTAAGGTGGTGGGGTGACGAGCCCCAGCATTTT

clone_size: -
v_call: TRBV28
d_call: -
j_call: TRBJ2-3
cdr3_length: 14
cdr3_aa: CASSLTGGTDTQYF
cdr3_nt: TGTGCCAGCAGTTTAACCGGGGGTACAGATACGCAGTATTTT

clone_size: -
v_call: TRBV5-4
d_call: -
j_call: TRBJ2-7
cdr3_length: 13
cdr3_aa: CASSLVVGYEQYF
cdr3_nt: TGTGCCAGCAGCTTGGTTGTAGGCTACGAGCAGTACTTC

clone_size: once
v_call: TRBV29-1
d_call: TRBD2
j_call: TRBJ2-1
cdr3_length: 12
cdr3_aa: CSATSGTVEQFF
cdr3_nt: TGCAGCGCTACTAGCGGGACGGTTGAGCAGTTCTTC

clone_size: few
v_call: TRBV19
d_call: TRBD2
j_call: TRBJ2-2
cdr3_length: 16
cdr3_aa: CATSDPGLGLGGELFF
cdr3_nt: TGTGCCACGAGCGATCCGGGACTAGGTCTAGGTGGGGAGCTGTTTTTT

clone_size: -
v_call: TRBV29-1
d_call: -
j_call: TRBJ2-2
cdr3_length: 11
cdr3_aa: CSAQGSGELFF
cdr3_nt: TGCAGCGCCCAGGGGTCCGGGGAGCTGTTTTTT